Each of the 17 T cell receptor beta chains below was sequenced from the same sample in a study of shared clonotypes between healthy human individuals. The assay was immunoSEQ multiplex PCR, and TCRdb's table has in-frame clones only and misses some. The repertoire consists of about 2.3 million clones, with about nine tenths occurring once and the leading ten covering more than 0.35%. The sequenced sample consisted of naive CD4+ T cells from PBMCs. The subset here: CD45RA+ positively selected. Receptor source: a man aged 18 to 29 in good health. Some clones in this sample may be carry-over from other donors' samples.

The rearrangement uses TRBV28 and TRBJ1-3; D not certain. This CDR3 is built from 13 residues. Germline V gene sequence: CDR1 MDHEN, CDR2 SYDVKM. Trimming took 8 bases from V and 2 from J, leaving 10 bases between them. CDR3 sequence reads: CASRGAAGNTIYF. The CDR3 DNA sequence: TGTGCCAGCCGTGGAGCTGCTGGAAACACCATATATTTT.

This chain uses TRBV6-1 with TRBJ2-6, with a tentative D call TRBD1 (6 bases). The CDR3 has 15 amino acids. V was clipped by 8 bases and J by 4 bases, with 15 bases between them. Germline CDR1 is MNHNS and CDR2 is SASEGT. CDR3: CASYSNRAGANVLTF. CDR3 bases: TGTGCCAGCTACTCCAACAGGGCCGGGGCCAACGTCCTGACTTTC.

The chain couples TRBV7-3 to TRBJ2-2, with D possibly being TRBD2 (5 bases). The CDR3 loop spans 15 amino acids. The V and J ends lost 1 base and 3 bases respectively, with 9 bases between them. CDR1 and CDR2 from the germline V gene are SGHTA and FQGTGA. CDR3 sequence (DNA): TGTGCCAGCAGCTTAATGCCCGGGGACACCGGGGAGCTGTTTTTT. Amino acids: CASSLMPGDTGELFF. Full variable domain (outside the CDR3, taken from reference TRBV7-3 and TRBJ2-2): GAGVSQTPSNKVTEKGKYVELRCDPISGHTALYWYRQSLGQGPEFLIYFQGTGAADDSGLPNDRFFAVRPEGSVSTLKIQRTERGDSAVYLCASSLMPGDTGELFFGEGSRLTVL.

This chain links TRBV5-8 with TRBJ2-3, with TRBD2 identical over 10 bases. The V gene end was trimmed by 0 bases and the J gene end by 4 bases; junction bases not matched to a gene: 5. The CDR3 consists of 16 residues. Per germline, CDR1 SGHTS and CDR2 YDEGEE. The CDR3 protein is CASSLASGRYADTQYF. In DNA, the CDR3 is TGTGCCAGCAGCTTGGCTAGCGGGAGATACGCAGATACGCAGTATTTT. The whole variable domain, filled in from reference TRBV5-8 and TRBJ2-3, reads EAGVTQSPTHLIKTRGQQATLRCSPISGHTSVYWYQQALGLGLQFLLWYDEGEERNRGNFPPRFSGRQFPNYSSELNVNALELEDSALYLCASSLASGRYADTQYFGPGTRLTVL.

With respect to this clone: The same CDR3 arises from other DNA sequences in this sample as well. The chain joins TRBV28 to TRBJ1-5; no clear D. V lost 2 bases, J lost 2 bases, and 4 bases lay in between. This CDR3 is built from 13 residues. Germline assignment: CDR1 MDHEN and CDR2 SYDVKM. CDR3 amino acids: CASSLDGNQPQHF. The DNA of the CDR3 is TGTGCCAGCAGTTTAGACGGCAATCAGCCCCAGCATTTT.

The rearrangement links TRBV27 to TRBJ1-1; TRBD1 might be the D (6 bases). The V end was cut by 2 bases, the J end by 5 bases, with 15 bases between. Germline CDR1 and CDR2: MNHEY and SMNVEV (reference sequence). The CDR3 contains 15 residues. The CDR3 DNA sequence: TGTGCCAGCAGTTTAACCCGGGGGCCGGAAACTGAAGCTTTCTTT. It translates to CASSLTRGPETEAFF.

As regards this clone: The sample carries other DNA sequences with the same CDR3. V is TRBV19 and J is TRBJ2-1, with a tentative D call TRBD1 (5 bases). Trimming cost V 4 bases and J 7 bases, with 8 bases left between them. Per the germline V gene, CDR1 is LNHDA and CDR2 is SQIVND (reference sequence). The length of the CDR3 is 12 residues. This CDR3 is CASSTRVNEQFF. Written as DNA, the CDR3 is TGTGCCAGTAGTACCAGGGTAAATGAGCAGTTCTTC.

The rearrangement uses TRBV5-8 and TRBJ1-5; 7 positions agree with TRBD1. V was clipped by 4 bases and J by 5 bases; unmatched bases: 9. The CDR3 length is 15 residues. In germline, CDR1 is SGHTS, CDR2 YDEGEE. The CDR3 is CASSTEQGWDQPQHF. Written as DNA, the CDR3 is TGTGCCAGCAGCACAGAACAGGGGTGGGATCAGCCCCAGCATTTT.

CDR3 bases: TGTGCCAGCAGCGGGGACAGGGGCGGGAACGAGCAGTACTTC. It yields the protein CASSGDRGGNEQYF. This rearrangement joins TRBV2 to TRBJ2-7; 10 nucleotides align to TRBD1. The germline V gene encodes CDR1 SNHLY and CDR2 FYNNEI. This CDR3 comprises 14 residues. With V trimmed by 6 bases and J by 5 bases, 7 bases remained unmatched.

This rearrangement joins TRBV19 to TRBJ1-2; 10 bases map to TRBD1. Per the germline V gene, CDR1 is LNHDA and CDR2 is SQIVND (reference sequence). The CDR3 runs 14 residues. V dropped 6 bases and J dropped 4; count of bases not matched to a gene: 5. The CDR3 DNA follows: TGTGCCAGTAGGACAGGGGGCGAGGGCTATGGCTACACCTTC. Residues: CASRTGGEGYGYTF.

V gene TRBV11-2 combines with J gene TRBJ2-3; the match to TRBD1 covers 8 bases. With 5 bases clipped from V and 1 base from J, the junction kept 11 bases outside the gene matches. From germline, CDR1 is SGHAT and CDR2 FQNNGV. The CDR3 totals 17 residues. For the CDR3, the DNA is TGTGCCAGCAGCCCTAGGACAGGGAGGTTCGGCACAGATACGCAGTATTTT. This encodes CASSPRTGRFGTDTQYF.

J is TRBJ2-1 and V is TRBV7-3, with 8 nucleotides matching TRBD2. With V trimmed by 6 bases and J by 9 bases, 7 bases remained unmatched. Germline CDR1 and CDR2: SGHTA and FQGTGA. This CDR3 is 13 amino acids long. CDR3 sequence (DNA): TGTGCCAGCAGTCCGGGACTAGTTCCTGAGCAGTTCTTC. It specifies CASSPGLVPEQFF.

The CDR3 is CASSSLTGGTYNEQFF. Here the CDR3 DNA reads TGCGCCAGCAGCTCTCTAACAGGGGGCACCTACAATGAGCAGTTCTTC. This chain connects TRBV5-1 to TRBJ2-1; TRBD1 matches 9 bases. The CDR3 consists of 16 residues. The junction had 6 bases not matched to a gene; V was cut back by 3 bases and J by 2 bases. Per the germline V gene, CDR1 is SGHRS and CDR2 is YFSETQ.

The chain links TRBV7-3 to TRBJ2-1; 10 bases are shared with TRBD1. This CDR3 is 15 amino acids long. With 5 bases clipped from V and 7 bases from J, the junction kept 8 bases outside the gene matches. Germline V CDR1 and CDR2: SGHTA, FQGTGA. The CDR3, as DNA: TGTGCCAGCAGCGATACCGGGACAGGGGATAATGAGCAGTTCTTC. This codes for CASSDTGTGDNEQFF.

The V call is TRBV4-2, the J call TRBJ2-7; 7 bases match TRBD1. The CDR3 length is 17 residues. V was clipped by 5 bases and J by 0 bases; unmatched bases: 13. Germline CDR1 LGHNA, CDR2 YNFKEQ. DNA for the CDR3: TGTGCCAGCAGCAAGTTCACCGGGCAGGGGGACTCCTACGAGCAGTACTTC. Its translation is CASSKFTGQGDSYEQYF.

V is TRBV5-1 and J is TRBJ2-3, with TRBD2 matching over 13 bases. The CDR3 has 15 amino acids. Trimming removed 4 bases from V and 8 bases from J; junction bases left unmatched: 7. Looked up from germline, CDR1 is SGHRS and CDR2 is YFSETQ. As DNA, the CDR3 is TGCGCCAGCAGCCTAGGACTAGCGGGAGTTGGTACGCAGTATTTT. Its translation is CASSLGLAGVGTQYF.

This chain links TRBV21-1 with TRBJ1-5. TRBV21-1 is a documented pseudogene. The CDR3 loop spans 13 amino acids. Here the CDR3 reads CASSKVGDQPQHF. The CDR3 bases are TGTGCCAGCAGCAAAGTAGGCGATCAGCCCCAGCATTTT.